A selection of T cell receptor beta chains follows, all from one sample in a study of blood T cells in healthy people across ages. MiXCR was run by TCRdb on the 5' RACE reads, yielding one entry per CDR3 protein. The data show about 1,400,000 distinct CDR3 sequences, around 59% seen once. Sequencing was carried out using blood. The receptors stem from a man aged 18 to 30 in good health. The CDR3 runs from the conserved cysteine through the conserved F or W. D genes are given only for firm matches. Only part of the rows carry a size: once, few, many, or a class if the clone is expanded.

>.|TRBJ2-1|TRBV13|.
TGTGCCAGCAGCCGGGGGGCCGCGAGGGGATACAATGAGCAGTTCTTC
CASSRGAARGYNEQFF
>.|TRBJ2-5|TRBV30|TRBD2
TGTGCCTGGAGTCTAGCGGTAGAGACCCAGTACTTC
CAWSLAVETQYF
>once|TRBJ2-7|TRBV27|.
TGTGCCAGCAGTGTATCGATATCATACGAGCAGTACTTC
CASSVSISYEQYF
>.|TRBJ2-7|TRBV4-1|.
TGCGCCAGCAAATTCTCCGGGACGGACTCCTACGAGCAGTACTTC
CASKFSGTDSYEQYF
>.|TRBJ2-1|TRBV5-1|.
TGCGCCAGCAGCTTGTTGCCCGGCGGAGATGAGCAGTTCTTC
CASSLLPGGDEQFF
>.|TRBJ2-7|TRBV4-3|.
TGCGCCAGCAGCCAAGATGGCGGGGATTACTACGAGCAGTACTTC
CASSQDGGDYYEQYF
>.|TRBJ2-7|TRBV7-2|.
TGTGCCAGCAGGACCGAAGAGGGGATTCCCTACGAGCAGTACTTC
CASRTEEGIPYEQYF
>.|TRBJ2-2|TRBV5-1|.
TGCGCCAGCGGAACAGGGTTGGCCGGGGAGCTGTTTTTT
CASGTGLAGELFF
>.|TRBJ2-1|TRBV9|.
TGTGCCAGCCAGAGCGAGGGGGAGGAAGCTTACAATGAGCAGTTCTTC
CASQSEGEEAYNEQFF
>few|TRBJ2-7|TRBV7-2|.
TGTGCCAGCAGCTTAGGGCCCCGAAACGAGCAGTACTTC
CASSLGPRNEQYF
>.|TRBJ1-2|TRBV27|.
TGTGCCAGCAGTTCCTACAAAGAACTCTATGGCTACACCTTC
CASSSYKELYGYTF
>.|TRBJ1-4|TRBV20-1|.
TGCAGTGCTAGAGTTGACTGGGCTAATGAAAAACTGTTTTTT
CSARVDWANEKLFF
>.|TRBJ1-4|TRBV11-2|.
TGTGCCAGCAGCCTACGAGGATTATGGGAAAAACTGTTTTTT
CASSLRGLWEKLFF
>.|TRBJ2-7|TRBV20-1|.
TGCAGTGCTAGACCCCCGCACGCATGGGTTGTTTACGAGCAGTACTTC
CSARPPHAWVVYEQYF
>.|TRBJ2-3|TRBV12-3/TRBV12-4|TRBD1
TGTGCCAGCAGTTTCCAGGGGGACGGCACAGATACGCAGTATTTT
CASSFQGDGTDTQYF
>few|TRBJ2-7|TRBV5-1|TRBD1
TGCGCCAGCAGCTTGGGACAGGGGTACGGCGAGCAGTACTTC
CASSLGQGYGEQYF
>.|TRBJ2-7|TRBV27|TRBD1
TGTGCCAGCAGTGGGGTCGGACAGGGAAAGGGCGAGCAGTACTTC
CASSGVGQGKGEQYF
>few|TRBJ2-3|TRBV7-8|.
TGTGCCAGCAGCCCGACACGCCAGGGCCCACATACGCAGTATTTT
CASSPTRQGPHTQYF
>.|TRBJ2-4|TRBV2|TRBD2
TGTGCCAGCGCCGGACTAGCGGGAGCATGGGACATTCAGTACTTC
CASAGLAGAWDIQYF
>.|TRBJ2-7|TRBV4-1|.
TGCGCCAGCAGCCAAGGGGGAGGGGGCGAGCAGTACTTC
CASSQGGGGEQYF
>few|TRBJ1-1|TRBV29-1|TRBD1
TGCAGCGTTTACGAGGGCCCTAACAGGGGGCCGATGAACACTGAAGCTTTCTTT
CSVYEGPNRGPMNTEAFF
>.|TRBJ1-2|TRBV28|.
TGTGCCAGCAGTTTATTCCCCGAAAGGATAGATGGCTACACCTTC
CASSLFPERIDGYTF
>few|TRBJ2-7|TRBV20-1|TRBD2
TGCAGTGCTAGAGACCCGTCTGGGACTAGCGGGAGAGGGACCTACGAGCAGTACTTC
CSARDPSGTSGRGTYEQYF
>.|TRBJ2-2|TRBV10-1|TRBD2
TGCGCCACTGGGAGGGAGGACACCGGGGAGCTGTTTTTT
CATGREDTGELFF
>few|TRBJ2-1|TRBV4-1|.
TGCGCCAGCAGCCGCGAACTCAATGAGCAGTTCTTC
CASSRELNEQFF
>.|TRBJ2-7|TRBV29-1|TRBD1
TGCAGCGTTGTGCCCCCGACAGGGGGATCCTACGAGCAGTACTTC
CSVVPPTGGSYEQYF
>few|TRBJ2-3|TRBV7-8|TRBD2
TGTGCCAGCAGCTTCGCCGGGACTAGCGGGAGCACAGATACGCAGTATTTT
CASSFAGTSGSTDTQYF
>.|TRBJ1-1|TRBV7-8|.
TGTGCCAGCAGCTTAGGCGGCAGCCACACTGAAGCTTTCTTT
CASSLGGSHTEAFF
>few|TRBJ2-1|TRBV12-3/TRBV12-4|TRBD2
TGTGCCACCACTTTAGCGGGATCCTACAATGAGCAGTTCTTC
CATTLAGSYNEQFF
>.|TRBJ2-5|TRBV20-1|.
TGCAGTGCTAGGGACGCCCGGATCCAAGAGACCCAGTACTTC
CSARDARIQETQYF
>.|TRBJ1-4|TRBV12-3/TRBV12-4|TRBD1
TGTGCCAGCAGCCATGGACAGGGTCGGCTGTTTTTT
CASSHGQGRLFF
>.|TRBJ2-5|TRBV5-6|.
TGTGCCAGCAGCCCATTACTCGTGAGGGGCGGAGGAGAGACCCAGTACTTC
CASSPLLVRGGGETQYF
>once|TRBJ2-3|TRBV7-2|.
TGTGCCAGCAGCTTAACAGTCAAGGGTTTTGAGTATTTT
CASSLTVKGFEYF
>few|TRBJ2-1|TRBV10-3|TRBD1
TGTGCCATCAGTCCAACGACAGGGGGCAATGAGCAGTTCTTC
CAISPTTGGNEQFF
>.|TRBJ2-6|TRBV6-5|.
TGTGCCAGCAGTTACAGGCCTCACTCTGGGGCCAACGTCCTGACTTTC
CASSYRPHSGANVLTF
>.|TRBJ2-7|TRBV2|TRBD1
TGTGCCAGCAGTGAACCGAAGACAGGGCTAACCTACGAGCAGTACTTC
CASSEPKTGLTYEQYF
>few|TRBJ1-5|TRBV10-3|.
TGTGCCATCAGTGAGTCGCCGGTCAATAATCAGCCCCAGCATTTT
CAISESPVNNQPQHF
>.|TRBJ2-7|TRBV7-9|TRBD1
TGTGCCACCGACCGGGACAGGGGAGTCTACGAGCAGTACTTC
CATDRDRGVYEQYF
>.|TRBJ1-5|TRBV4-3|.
TGCGCCAGCAGCCAAGAAGCGGGGGGCGTATATGGCGATCAGCCCCAGCATTTT
CASSQEAGGVYGDQPQHF
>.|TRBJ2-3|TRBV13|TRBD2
TGTGCCAGCAGCTTAATGGCGGGAGTCCCCGATACGCAGTATTTT
CASSLMAGVPDTQYF
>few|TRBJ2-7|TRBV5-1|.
TGCGCCAGCAGCTTTGTTCATGACTACGAGCAGTACTTC
CASSFVHDYEQYF
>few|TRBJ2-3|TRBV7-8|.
TGTGCCAGCAGCTTGGGGCACTCAGATACGCAGTATTTT
CASSLGHSDTQYF
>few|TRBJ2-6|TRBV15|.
TGTGCCACCACTCTAGTCTCTGGGGCCAACGTCCTGACTTTC
CATTLVSGANVLTF
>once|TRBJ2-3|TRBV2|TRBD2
TGTGCCAGCAGTGCTCTAGCGGGCACAGATACGCAGTATTTT
CASSALAGTDTQYF
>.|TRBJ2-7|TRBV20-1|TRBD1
TGCAGTGCTAGGGCGGGACAGGGATTCTACGAGCAGTACTTC
CSARAGQGFYEQYF
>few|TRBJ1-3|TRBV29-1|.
TGCAGCGTAAAAAAATTTTCTGGAAACACCATATATTTT
CSVKKFSGNTIYF
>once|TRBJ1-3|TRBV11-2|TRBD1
TGTGCCAGCAGCTTAGCATCTTGGACAGGGTCTGGAAACACCATATATTTT
CASSLASWTGSGNTIYF
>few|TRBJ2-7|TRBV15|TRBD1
TGTGCCACCAGCACTCCGACAGGGCTTTTCTACGAGCAGTACTTC
CATSTPTGLFYEQYF
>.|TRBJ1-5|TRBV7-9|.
TGTGCCAGCAGCGTAGAGAGGGGGAAGCCCCAGCATTTT
CASSVERGKPQHF
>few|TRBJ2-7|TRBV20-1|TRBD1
TGCAGTGCTAGGGGGGACAGCTTCTACGAGCAGTACTTC
CSARGDSFYEQYF
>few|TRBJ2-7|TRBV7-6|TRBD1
TGTGCCAGCAGCTTTGCACAGGGGGGCTACGAGCAGTACTTC
CASSFAQGGYEQYF
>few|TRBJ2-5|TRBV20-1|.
TGCAGTGCCCCCCAAGAGGCCCTTAAGGGGACCCAGTACTTC
CSAPQEALKGTQYF
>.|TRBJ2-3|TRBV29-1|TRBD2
TGCAGCGTTGAAGGCGCCCTTCTAGCGGGTACGCAGTATTTT
CSVEGALLAGTQYF
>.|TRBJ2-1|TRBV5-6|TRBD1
TGTGTCAGCAGCGTCCGGGACAGCCACAATGAGCAGTTCTTC
CVSSVRDSHNEQFF
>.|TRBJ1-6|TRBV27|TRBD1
TGTGCCAGCAGGAGGATCGACAGGGTTTCTGGTTCACCCCTCCACTTT
CASRRIDRVSGSPLHF
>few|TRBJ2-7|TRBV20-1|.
TGCAGTGCTCCCCGGGGGGCCTCCTACGAGCAGTACTTC
CSAPRGASYEQYF
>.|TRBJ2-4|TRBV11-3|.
TGTGCCAGCAGCGTGGCACCATCAAACATTCAGTACTTC
CASSVAPSNIQYF
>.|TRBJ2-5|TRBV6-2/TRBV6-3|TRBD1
TGTGCCAGCAAACCTCGGGACAGGGACAATGAGCAGTACTTC
CASKPRDRDNEQYF
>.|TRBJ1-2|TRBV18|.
TGTGCCAGCTCACCAGAGAATGCTAACTATGGCTACACCTTC
CASSPENANYGYTF